Each of the 6 T cell receptor beta chains below was sequenced from the same sample in a study of post-analysis software for immune sequencing data. Overall study results and limits: Elevated frequency relative to controls characterized four or five TRBV segments in patients, TRBV5-6, TRBV5-1 and TRBV20-1 among them.

The TCR beta cDNA libraries carried unique molecular identifiers. Using its own MiXCR run on the PCR reads, TCRdb lists one record per CDR3 protein. In the table there are roughly 800,000 distinct CDR3 sequences, around 50% of which are singletons. Antigens of these TCRs are unknown. The specimen sequenced was blood. The source is a girl between 10 and 17 years old with multiple sclerosis.

In its sample, this clonotype was seen a few times. The gene calls are TRBV16 and TRBJ2-7; D unclear. The CDR3 totals 12 residues. Germline CDR1 is KGHSY and CDR2 is FQNENV. Between the trimmed V and J ends, which lost 3 bases and 4 bases, there was a span of 7 bases. CDR3 amino acids: CASSHAAYEQYF. In DNA form, the CDR3 reads TGTGCCAGCAGCCATGCGGCTTACGAGCAGTACTTC.

V gene TRBV15 combines with J gene TRBJ2-7; D is perhaps TRBD1 (5 bases). Germline assignment: CDR1 LNHNV and CDR2 YYDKDF (reference sequence). The V end was cut by 8 bases, the J end by 0 bases, with 11 bases between. The CDR3 runs 13 residues. CDR3 protein: CATSGQGSYEQYF. The CDR3 DNA reads TGTGCCACCTCCGGGCAGGGCTCCTACGAGCAGTACTTC. The full variable domain, rest sourced from reference TRBV15 and TRBJ2-7, is DAMVIQNPRYQVTQFGKPVTLSCSQTLNHNVMYWYQQKSSQAPKLLFHYYDKDFNNEADTPDNFQSRRPNTSFCFLDIRSPGLGDTAMYLCATSGQGSYEQYFGPGTRLTVT.

Note on this clonotype: A much larger clone lies a single base off, so this may be a read error. CDR3: CASSRISTGTGEGFF. The CDR3 DNA is TGTGCCAGCAGCCGAATCTCGACCGGGACAGGGGAGGGGTTCTTC. V usage is TRBV7-9 and J usage is TRBJ2-1; 10 bases are a match to TRBD1. The CDR3 covers 15 residues. Germline V CDR1 and CDR2: SEHNR, FQNEAQ (reference sequence). V was clipped by 5 bases and J by 15 bases; unmatched bases: 16. Full variable domain (remainder filled in from reference TRBV7-9 and TRBJ2-1): DTGVSQNPRHKITKRGQNVTFRCDPISEHNRLYWYRQTLGQGPEFLTYFQNEAQLEKSRLLSDRFSAERPKGSFSTLEIQRTEQGDSAMYLCASSRISTGTGEGFFGPGTRLTVL.

This clonotype turned up a few times. The rearrangement links TRBV12-3 or TRBV12-4 to TRBJ2-1, with 9 bases matching TRBD2. The CDR3 is 14 residues long. Trimming at V came to 5 bases and at J to 9 bases, leaving 8 bases not matched to a gene. For the CDR3, the DNA is TGTGCCAGCAGTACCCTAGGAGCGGGAGGTGAGCAGTTCTTC. Protein: CASSTLGAGGEQFF.

The rearrangement links TRBV5-5 to TRBJ2-7, with D perhaps TRBD2 (6 bases). The assigned J gene may be wrong: the sequence end matches TRBJ2-5 better. Germline CDR1 is SGHKS and CDR2 is YYEKEE (reference sequence). This CDR3 contains 15 residues. The CDR3 region has the DNA TGTGCCAGCAGCTTGGCGTATCTAGCGTGGGAGACCCAGTACTTC. Protein: CASSLAYLAWETQYF.

This chain joins TRBV7-9 and TRBJ1-1, with unresolved D. This CDR3 is 16 amino acids long. V lost 1 base and J lost 1, with 13 bases in between. Germline CDR1 reads SEHNR; CDR2 reads FQNEAQ (reference sequence). DNA of the CDR3: TGTGCCAGCAGCTTAGAATCTGGCAGGAAGAACACTGAAGCTTTCTTT. Translation gives CASSLESGRKNTEAFF.